Listed below are T cell receptor beta chains from one sample, sequenced in a study of cytomegalovirus exposure and HLA in healthy donors. Profiled with immunoSEQ multiplex PCR; TCRdb holds only in-frame clones, not every one. The repertoire consists of about 260,000 clones, with just under 85% occurring once and the leading ten covering 2% to 2.5%. Material for sequencing was PBMCs. The receptor set was obtained from a woman aged 40 to 49 in good health and CMV-seropositive. Each CDR3 is given with its conserved first and last residue. D genes are given only for firm matches. Part of the rows lack a size; the others show once, few, many or a class for expanded clones.

abundance: once
v_gene: TRBV18
j_gene: TRBJ1-4
d_gene: TRBD1
CDR3aa: CASSPGTGAYEKLFF
CDR3nt: TGTGCCAGCTCACCCGGGACAGGGGCGTATGAAAAACTGTTTTTT

abundance: once
v_gene: TRBV7-8
j_gene: TRBJ1-2
d_gene: TRBD1
CDR3aa: CASSPRQGIGDGYTF
CDR3nt: TGTGCCAGCAGCCCACGACAGGGGATAGGGGATGGCTACACCTTC

abundance: NA
v_gene: TRBV28
j_gene: TRBJ1-1
d_gene: NA
CDR3aa: CASRTGGGTEAFF
CDR3nt: TGTGCCAGCAGGACAGGAGGAGGAACTGAAGCTTTCTTT

abundance: NA
v_gene: TRBV4-2
j_gene: TRBJ2-5
d_gene: NA
CDR3aa: CASSQDQLGREAQYF
CDR3nt: TGTGCCAGCAGCCAAGACCAGCTAGGCCGCGAGGCCCAGTACTTC

abundance: NA
v_gene: TRBV2
j_gene: TRBJ1-3
d_gene: TRBD1
CDR3aa: CASSEQGVSGNTIYF
CDR3nt: TGTGCCAGCAGTGAACAGGGGGTTTCTGGAAACACCATATATTTT

abundance: NA
v_gene: TRBV7-9
j_gene: TRBJ1-6
d_gene: NA
CDR3aa: CASSVGTGKGSPLHF
CDR3nt: TGTGCCAGCAGCGTAGGCACAGGAAAAGGTTCACCCCTCCACTTT

abundance: NA
v_gene: TRBV18
j_gene: TRBJ1-1
d_gene: NA
CDR3aa: CASSPQSTGAGLGAEAFF
CDR3nt: TGTGCCAGCTCACCACAATCAACGGGTGCGGGACTAGGGGCTGAAGCTTTCTTT

abundance: NA
v_gene: TRBV28
j_gene: TRBJ2-7
d_gene: NA
CDR3aa: CATSGDYYEQYF
CDR3nt: TGTGCCACCTCAGGTGACTACTACGAGCAGTACTTC

abundance: NA
v_gene: TRBV4-2
j_gene: TRBJ2-2
d_gene: NA
CDR3aa: CASSQPLGQAGGNTGELFF
CDR3nt: TGTGCCAGCAGCCAGCCCCTCGGCCAAGCGGGTGGGAACACCGGGGAGCTGTTTTTT

abundance: NA
v_gene: TRBV4-3
j_gene: TRBJ2-6
d_gene: NA
CDR3aa: CASSQVNRDGANVLTF
CDR3nt: TGCGCCAGCAGCCAAGTAAACAGGGATGGGGCCAACGTCCTGACTTTC

abundance: NA
v_gene: TRBV7-8
j_gene: TRBJ2-7
d_gene: TRBD2
CDR3aa: CASSRQAGGPEVTEQYF
CDR3nt: TGTGCCAGCAGCAGACAGGCGGGAGGACCGGAAGTAACCGAGCAGTACTTC

abundance: NA
v_gene: TRBV7-9
j_gene: TRBJ2-1
d_gene: NA
CDR3aa: CASSLAGLTKPGEQFF
CDR3nt: TGTGCCAGCAGCTTAGCCGGACTAACTAAACCGGGTGAGCAGTTCTTC

abundance: NA
v_gene: TRBV4-3
j_gene: TRBJ1-4
d_gene: NA
CDR3aa: CASSRRPATNEKLFF
CDR3nt: TGCGCCAGCAGCCGCCGCCCGGCAACTAATGAAAAACTGTTTTTT

abundance: NA
v_gene: TRBV27
j_gene: TRBJ1-1
d_gene: NA
CDR3aa: CASSFTARNTEAFF
CDR3nt: TGTGCCAGCAGTTTCACCGCCAGGAACACTGAAGCTTTCTTT